What follows is one T cell receptor (beta chain) and its context. Antigen: not known. The sample comes from a study of vaccination effects on CD4 cells after COVID-19. The CDR3 totals 15 residues. Trimming removed 4 bases from V and 2 bases from J; junction bases left unmatched: 8. Germline-derived CDR1 and CDR2 are SGHNT and YYREEE (reference sequence). Viral peptide pools were used in the ViraFEST assay to expand antigen-specific CD4+ T cells, and sequencing came afterward. With approximately 10 days of culture completed, CD4+ T cells were isolated. Findings of the study overall: In healthy vaccinees, only 1 of 255 vaccine-induced clones cross-reacted with common cold coronaviruses. Convalescent patients in the study were few, and early post-infection timepoints were absent.

Sequenced by immunoSEQ multiplex PCR; TCRdb stores in-frame clones only, minus some. Of 9,500 to 13,000 clones in the sample, about three quarters were seen once. The J gene is TRBJ2-7, the V gene TRBV5-4; TRBD2 matches 8 bases. Sequencing used CD4+ T cells from PBMCs cultured with HCoV-229E spike peptides, obtained before COVID-19 vaccination. The clonotype comes from a human donor who received a COVID-19 vaccine. CDR3 protein: CASSPGGGSTYEQYF. CDR3 in DNA: TGTGCCAGCAGCCCGGGGGGGGGCTCCACCTACGAGCAGTACTTC. The variable domain in full, completed from reference TRBV5-4 and TRBJ2-7, reads ETGVTQSPTHLIKTRGQQVTLRCSSQSGHNTVSWYQQALGQGPQFIFQYYREEENGRGNFPPRFSGLQFPNYSSELNVNALELDDSALYLCASSPGGGSTYEQYFGPGTRLTVT.